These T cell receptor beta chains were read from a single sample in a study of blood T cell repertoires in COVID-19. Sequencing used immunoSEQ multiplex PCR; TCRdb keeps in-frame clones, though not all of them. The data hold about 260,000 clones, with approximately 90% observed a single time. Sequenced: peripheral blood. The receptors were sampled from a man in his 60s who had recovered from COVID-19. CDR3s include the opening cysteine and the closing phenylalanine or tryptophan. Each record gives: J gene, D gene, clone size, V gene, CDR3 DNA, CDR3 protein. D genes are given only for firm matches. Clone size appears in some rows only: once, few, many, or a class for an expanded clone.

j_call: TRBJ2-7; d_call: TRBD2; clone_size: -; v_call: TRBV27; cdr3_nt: TGTGCCAGCAGTTTATTCCGGGACGGGGGGAAGGTCGAGCAGTACTTC; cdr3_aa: CASSLFRDGGKVEQYF
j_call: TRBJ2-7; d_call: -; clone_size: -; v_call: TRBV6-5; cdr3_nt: TGTGCCAGCAGTTACTCCCGGGAAGGCGTGGAGCAGTACTTC; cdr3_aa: CASSYSREGVEQYF
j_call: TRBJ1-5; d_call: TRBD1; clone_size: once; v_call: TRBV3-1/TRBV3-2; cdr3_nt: TGTGCCAGCAGCCGGGGACAGGGTGGTTTTAGTCAGCCCCAGCATTTT; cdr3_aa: CASSRGQGGFSQPQHF
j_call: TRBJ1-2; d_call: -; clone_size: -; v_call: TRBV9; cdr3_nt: TGTGCCAGCAGCGTAGCAGGAATCTATGGCTACACCTTC; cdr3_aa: CASSVAGIYGYTF
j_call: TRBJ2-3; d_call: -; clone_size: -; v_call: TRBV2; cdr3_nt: TGTGCCAGCAGTGACGGGCGGGGACGCACAGATACGCAGTATTTT; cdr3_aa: CASSDGRGRTDTQYF
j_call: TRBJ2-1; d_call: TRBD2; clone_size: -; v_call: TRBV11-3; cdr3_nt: TGTGCCAGCAGCTTACTAGCGGGGGTAGAGCAGTTCTTC; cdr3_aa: CASSLLAGVEQFF
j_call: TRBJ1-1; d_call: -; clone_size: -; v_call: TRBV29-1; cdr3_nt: TGCAGCGGAAGGGGGGGTGGCACTGAAGCTTTCTTT; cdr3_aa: CSGRGGGTEAFF
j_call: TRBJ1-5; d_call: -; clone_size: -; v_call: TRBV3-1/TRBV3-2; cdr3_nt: TGTGCCAGCAGCCACGTCAGGGGCGGCCAGCCCCAGCATTTT; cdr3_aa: CASSHVRGGQPQHF
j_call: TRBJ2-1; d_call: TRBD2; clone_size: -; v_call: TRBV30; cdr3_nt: TGTGCCTGGAGTGTTGGTCTGGGGACTAACATCTACAATGAGCAGTTCTTC; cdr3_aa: CAWSVGLGTNIYNEQFF
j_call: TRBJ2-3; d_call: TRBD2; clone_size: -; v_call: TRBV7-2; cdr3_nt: TGTGCCAGCAGCCTTCAATCTAGCGGAACAGATACGCAGTATTTT; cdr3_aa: CASSLQSSGTDTQYF